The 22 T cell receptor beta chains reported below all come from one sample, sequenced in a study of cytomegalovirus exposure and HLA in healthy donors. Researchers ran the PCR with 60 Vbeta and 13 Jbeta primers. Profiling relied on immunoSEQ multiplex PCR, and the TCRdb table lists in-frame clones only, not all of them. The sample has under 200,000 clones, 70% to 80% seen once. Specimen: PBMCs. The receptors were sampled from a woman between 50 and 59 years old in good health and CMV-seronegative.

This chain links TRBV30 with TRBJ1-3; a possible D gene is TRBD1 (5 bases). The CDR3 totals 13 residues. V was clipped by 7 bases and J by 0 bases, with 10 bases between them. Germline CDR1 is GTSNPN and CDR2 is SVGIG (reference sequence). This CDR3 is CASTAYSGNTIYF. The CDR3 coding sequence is TGTGCCTCGACAGCGTACTCTGGAAACACCATATATTTT.

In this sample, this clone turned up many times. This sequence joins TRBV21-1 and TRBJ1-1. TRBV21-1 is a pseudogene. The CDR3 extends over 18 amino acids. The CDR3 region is CASSKTGELGFLNTEAFF. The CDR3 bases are TGTGCCAGCAGCAAAACCGGGGAACTCGGTTTTCTGAACACTGAAGCTTTCTTT.

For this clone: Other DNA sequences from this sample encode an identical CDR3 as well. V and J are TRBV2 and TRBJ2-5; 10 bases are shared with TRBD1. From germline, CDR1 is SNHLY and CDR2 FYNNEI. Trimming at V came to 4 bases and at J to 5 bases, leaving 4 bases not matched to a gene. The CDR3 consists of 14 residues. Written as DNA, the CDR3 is TGTGCCAGCAGTGGACAGGGGGCCGGCGAGACCCAGTACTTC. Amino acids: CASSGQGAGETQYF.

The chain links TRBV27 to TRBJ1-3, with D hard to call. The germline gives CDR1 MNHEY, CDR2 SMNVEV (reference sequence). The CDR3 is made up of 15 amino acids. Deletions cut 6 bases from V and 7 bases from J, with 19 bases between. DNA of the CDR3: TGTGCCAGCAGGATAAGTGGGCAGGCTGTGAACACCATATATTTT. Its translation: CASRISGQAVNTIYF.

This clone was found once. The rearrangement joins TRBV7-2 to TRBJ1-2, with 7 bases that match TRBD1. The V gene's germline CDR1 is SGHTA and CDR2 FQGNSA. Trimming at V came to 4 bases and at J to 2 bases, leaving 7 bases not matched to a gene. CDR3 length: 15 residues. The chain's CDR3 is CASSYDDRVNYGYTF. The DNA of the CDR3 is TGTGCCAGCAGCTATGATGACAGGGTCAACTATGGCTACACCTTC.

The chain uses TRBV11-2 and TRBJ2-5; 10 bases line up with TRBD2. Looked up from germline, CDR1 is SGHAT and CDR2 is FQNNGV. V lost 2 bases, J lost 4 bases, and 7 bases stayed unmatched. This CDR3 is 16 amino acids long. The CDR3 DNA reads TGTGCCAGCAGCTTAACTTCTAGCGGGAGTTTAGAGACCCAGTACTTC. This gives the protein CASSLTSSGSLETQYF.

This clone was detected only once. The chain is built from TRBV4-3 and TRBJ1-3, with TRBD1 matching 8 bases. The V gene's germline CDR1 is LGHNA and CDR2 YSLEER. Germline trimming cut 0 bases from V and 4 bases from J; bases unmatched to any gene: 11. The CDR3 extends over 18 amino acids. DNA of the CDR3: TGCGCCAGCAGCCAAGACTTTAGGCAGGGGGCCAGAGGAAACACCATATATTTT. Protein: CASSQDFRQGARGNTIYF.

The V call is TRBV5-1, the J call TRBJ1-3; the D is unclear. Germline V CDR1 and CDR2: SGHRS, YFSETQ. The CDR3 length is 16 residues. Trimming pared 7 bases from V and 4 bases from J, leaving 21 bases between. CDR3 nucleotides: TGCGCCAGCGCTTCTGGAGGGCAGGCGTCGGGAAACACCATATATTTT. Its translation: CASASGGQASGNTIYF.

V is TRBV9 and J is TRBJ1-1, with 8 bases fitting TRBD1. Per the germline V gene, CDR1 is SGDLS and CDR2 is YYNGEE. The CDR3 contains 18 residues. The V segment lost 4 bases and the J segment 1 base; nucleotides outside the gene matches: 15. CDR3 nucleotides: TGTGCCAGCAGCCCCCGAGATATGAACAGGGGGGGGAACACTGAAGCTTTCTTT. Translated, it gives CASSPRDMNRGGNTEAFF. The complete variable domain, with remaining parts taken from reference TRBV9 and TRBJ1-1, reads DSGVTQTPKHLITATGQRVTLRCSPRSGDLSVYWYQQSLDQGLQFLIQYYNGEERAKGNILERFSAQQFPDLHSELNLSSLELGDSALYFCASSPRDMNRGGNTEAFFGQGTRLTVV.

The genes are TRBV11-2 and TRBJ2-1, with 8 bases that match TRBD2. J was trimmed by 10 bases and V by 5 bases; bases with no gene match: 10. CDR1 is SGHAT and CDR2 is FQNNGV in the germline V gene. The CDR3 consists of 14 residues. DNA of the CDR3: TGTGCCAGCAGCCCCCCTGGTCGCGGGGGGGAGCAGTTCTTC. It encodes CASSPPGRGGEQFF.

As DNA, the CDR3 is TGTGCCAGTACCCCTGGCGGGAGCGGGAGTGGATACGAGCAGTACTTC. It encodes CASTPGGSGSGYEQYF. The V gene is TRBV19, the J gene TRBJ2-5; 8 positions match TRBD2. TRBJ2-7 matches the DNA end more closely, so the J call is doubtful. The CDR3 runs to 16 residues. Germline CDR1 LNHDA, CDR2 SQIVND (reference sequence).

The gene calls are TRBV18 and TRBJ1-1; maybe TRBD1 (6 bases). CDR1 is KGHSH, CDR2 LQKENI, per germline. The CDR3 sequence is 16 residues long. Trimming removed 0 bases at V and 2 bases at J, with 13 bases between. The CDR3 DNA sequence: TGTGCCAGCTCACCACCCTCACCAGGGGTCAACACTGAAGCTTTCTTT. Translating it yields CASSPPSPGVNTEAFF.

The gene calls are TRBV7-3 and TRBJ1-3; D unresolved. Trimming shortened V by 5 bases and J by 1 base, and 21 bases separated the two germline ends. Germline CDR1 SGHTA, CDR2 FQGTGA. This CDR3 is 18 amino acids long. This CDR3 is CASSPTRRGIISGNTIYF. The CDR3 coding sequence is TGTGCCAGCAGCCCGACCCGGCGGGGTATCATTTCTGGAAACACCATATATTTT.

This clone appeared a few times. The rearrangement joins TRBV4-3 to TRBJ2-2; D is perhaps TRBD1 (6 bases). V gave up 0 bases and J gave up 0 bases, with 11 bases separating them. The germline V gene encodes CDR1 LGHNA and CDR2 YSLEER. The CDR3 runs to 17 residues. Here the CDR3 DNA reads TGCGCCAGCAGCCAAGATGGGGGCGGGTCGAACACCGGGGAGCTGTTTTTT. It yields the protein CASSQDGGGSNTGELFF.

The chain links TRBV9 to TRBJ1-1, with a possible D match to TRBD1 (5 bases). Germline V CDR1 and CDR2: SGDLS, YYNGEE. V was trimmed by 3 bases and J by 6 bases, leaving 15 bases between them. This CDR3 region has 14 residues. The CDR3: CASSEEGWGAEAFF. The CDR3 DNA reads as TGTGCCAGCAGCGAGGAGGGGTGGGGGGCTGAAGCTTTCTTT.

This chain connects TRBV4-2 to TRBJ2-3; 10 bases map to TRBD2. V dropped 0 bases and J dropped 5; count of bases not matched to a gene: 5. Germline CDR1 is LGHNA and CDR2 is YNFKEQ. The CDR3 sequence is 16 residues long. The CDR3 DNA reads TGTGCCAGCAGCCAAGATGGGGCTAGCGGGAGAGATACGCAGTATTTT. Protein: CASSQDGASGRDTQYF.

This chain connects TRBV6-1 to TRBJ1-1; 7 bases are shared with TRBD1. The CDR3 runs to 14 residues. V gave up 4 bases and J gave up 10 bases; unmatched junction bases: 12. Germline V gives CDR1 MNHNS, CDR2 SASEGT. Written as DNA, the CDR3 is TGTGCCAGCAGTGCCCGACAGGGTGCTAATGGAGCTTTCTTT. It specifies CASSARQGANGAFF.

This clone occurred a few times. The CDR3 here is CAISGGVEAFF. In nucleotides, the CDR3 is TGTGCCATCAGTGGGGGGGTTGAAGCTTTCTTT. The chain recombines TRBV10-3 with TRBJ1-1, with a tentative D call TRBD1 (5 bases). In germline, CDR1 is ENHRY, CDR2 SYGVKD. The V gene lost 4 bases and the J gene lost 7 bases, with 7 bases spanning the gap. The CDR3 covers 11 residues.

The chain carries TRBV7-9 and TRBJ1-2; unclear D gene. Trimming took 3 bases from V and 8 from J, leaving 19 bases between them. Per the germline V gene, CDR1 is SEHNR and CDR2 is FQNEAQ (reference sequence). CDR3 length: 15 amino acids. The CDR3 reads CASSFSRGGLGGYTF. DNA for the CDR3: TGTGCCAGCAGCTTTTCCCGAGGAGGGTTAGGCGGCTACACCTTC. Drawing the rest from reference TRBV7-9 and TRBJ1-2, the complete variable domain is DTGVSQNPRHKITKRGQNVTFRCDPISEHNRLYWYRQTLGQGPEFLTYFQNEAQLEKSRLLSDRFSAERPKGSFSTLEIQRTEQGDSAMYLCASSFSRGGLGGYTFGSGTRLTVV.

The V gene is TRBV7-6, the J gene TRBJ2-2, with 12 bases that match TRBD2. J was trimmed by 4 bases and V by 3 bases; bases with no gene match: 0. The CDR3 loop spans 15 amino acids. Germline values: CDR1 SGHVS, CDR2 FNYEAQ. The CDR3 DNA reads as TGTGCCAGCAGCTTGACTAGCGGGGGCACCGGGGAGCTGTTTTTT. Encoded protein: CASSLTSGGTGELFF.

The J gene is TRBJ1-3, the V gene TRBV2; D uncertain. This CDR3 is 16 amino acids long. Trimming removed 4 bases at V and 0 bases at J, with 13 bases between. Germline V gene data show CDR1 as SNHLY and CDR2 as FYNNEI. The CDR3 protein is CASSVRTGNSGNTIYF. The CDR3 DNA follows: TGTGCCAGCAGTGTAAGGACGGGAAACTCTGGAAACACCATATATTTT.

CDR3 sequence reads: CASSLGQKSPQHF. The CDR3 bases are TGCGCCAGCAGCTTGGGACAGAAAAGTCCCCAGCATTTT. V usage is TRBV5-1 and J usage is TRBJ1-5; D may be TRBD1 (5 bases). Trimming shortened V by 0 bases and J by 10 bases, and 11 bases separated the two germline ends. This CDR3 contains 13 residues. The germline gives CDR1 SGHRS, CDR2 YFSETQ.